A single sample gave rise to the 13 T cell receptor beta chains below, sequenced in a study of CD8+ T cells in alopecia areata. Reverse transcribed after extraction, RNA yielded cDNA as the sequencing template. Profiling relied on immunoSEQ multiplex PCR, and the TCRdb table lists in-frame clones only, not all of them. Among approximately 42,000 clones, about three fifths were seen once, and the ten largest hold about 20%. As to treatment: oral pan-JAK inhibitor, 5-10 mg twice daily. The source was CD8+ T cells sorted from blood, collected at week 4, from a patient treated with tofacitinib. The receptors shown here come from a human donor with alopecia areata.

This clone is classed as hyperexpanded. The chain couples TRBV7-3 to TRBJ2-1; TRBD2 agrees at 9 bases. The trim removed 5 bases at V and 6 bases at J, leaving 14 bases unmatched. CDR3 length equals 17 residues. Germline CDR1 SGHTA, CDR2 FQGTGA. The CDR3 is CASSLKPLGTSRNEQFF. CDR3 nucleotide sequence: TGTGCCAGCAGCCTAAAACCATTGGGGACTAGCCGCAATGAGCAGTTCTTC.

This chain links TRBV7-2 with TRBJ1-1; D unclear. The CDR3 is 13 amino acids. With 1 base removed from V and 4 bases from J, the gap between germline ends came to 7 bases. CDR1 SGHTA and CDR2 FQGNSA come from the germline V gene. CDR3 residues: CASSLVTSTEAFF. The CDR3 DNA reads TGTGCCAGCAGCTTAGTGACAAGCACTGAAGCTTTCTTT.

The V and J genes are TRBV18 and TRBJ2-5, with 8 bases aligning to TRBD1. Germline V CDR1 and CDR2: KGHSH, LQKENI. The CDR3 runs 15 residues. V dropped 2 bases and J dropped 4; count of bases not matched to a gene: 6. The CDR3 DNA follows: TGTGCCAGCTCACCATTTGGACAGGGAATAGAGACCCAGTACTTC. This encodes CASSPFGQGIETQYF.

This clone was detected only once. The chain is built from TRBV6-6 and TRBJ1-1; D is undetermined. The ends were cut back, 10 bases at V and 1 base at J, with 13 bases in the middle. This CDR3 is built from 13 residues. Looked up from germline, CDR1 is MNHNY and CDR2 is SVGAGI (reference sequence). The CDR3, as DNA: TGTGCCACCGCCGAGGGTCGGAACACTGAAGCTTTCTTT. Residues: CATAEGRNTEAFF.

J is TRBJ1-2 and V is TRBV30, with TRBD1 as a possible D gene (5 bases). The CDR3 length is 15 residues. CDR1 is GTSNPN, CDR2 SVGIG, per germline (reference sequence). Deletions cut 5 bases from V and 5 bases from J, with 21 bases between. The CDR3 DNA is TGTGCCTGGGAGAGGGGTCCGCTTCGGGAGTATGGCTACACCTTC. Amino acid sequence: CAWERGPLREYGYTF. Based on the CDR3 plus reference TRBV30 and TRBJ1-2, the full variable domain is SQTIHQWPATLVQPVGSPLSLECTVEGTSNPNLYWYRQAAGRGLQLLFYSVGIGQISSEVPQNLSASRPQDRQFILSSKKLLLSDSGFYLCAWERGPLREYGYTFGSGTRLTVV.

V is TRBV5-8 and J is TRBJ1-5, with a tentative D call TRBD1 (5 bases). V lost 0 bases, J lost 7 bases, and 20 bases lay in between. CDR3 length: 17 amino acids. Per germline, CDR1 SGHTS and CDR2 YDEGEE. CDR3 in DNA: TGTGCCAGCAGCTTGGAAGGAGGTCAGGGTGCAAGACAGCCCCAGCATTTT. Protein product: CASSLEGGQGARQPQHF.

This clone was picked up a small number of times. This rearrangement joins TRBV5-6 to TRBJ2-2; no firm D call. V was trimmed by 0 bases and J by 3 bases, leaving 3 bases between them. The CDR3 is made up of 13 amino acids. CDR1 is SGHDT, CDR2 YYEEEE, per germline. In DNA form, the CDR3 reads TGTGCCAGCAGCTTGGGGGACACCGGGGAGCTGTTTTTT. Protein product: CASSLGDTGELFF.

This sequence joins TRBV7-8 and TRBJ2-6; no firm D call. CDR3 length: 16 residues. CDR1 is SGHVS and CDR2 is FQNEAQ in the germline V gene. Trimming took 6 bases from V and 4 from J, leaving 16 bases between them. The chain's CDR3 is CASSPEWARGANVLTF. In nucleotides, the CDR3 is TGTGCCAGCAGTCCCGAGTGGGCAAGAGGGGCCAACGTCCTGACTTTC.

V gene TRBV4-3 combines with J gene TRBJ1-2; D unclear. The CDR3 contains 14 residues. Germline lookup yields CDR1 LGHNA and CDR2 YSLEER. V lost 0 bases and J lost 4, with 9 bases in between. The CDR3 loop is CASSQEVGSYGYTF. CDR3 in DNA: TGCGCCAGCAGCCAAGAAGTGGGGAGCTATGGCTACACCTTC.

The chain recombines TRBV27 with TRBJ2-1, with D perhaps TRBD2 (5 bases). The V gene's germline CDR1 is MNHEY and CDR2 SMNVEV (reference sequence). The CDR3 extends over 11 amino acids. The V and J ends lost 4 bases and 10 bases respectively, with 8 bases between them. The CDR3 DNA sequence: TGTGCCAGCAGTTCACGGAGGGAGCAGTTCTTC. Translated: CASSSRREQFF.

With respect to this clone: The same CDR3 arises from other DNA sequences in this sample as well. The V gene is TRBV27, the J gene TRBJ1-2; the D is unclear. Germline assignment: CDR1 MNHEY and CDR2 SMNVEV (reference sequence). Trimming left V 4 bases short and J 4 bases short, with 10 bases between. The CDR3 loop spans 13 amino acids. CDR3 residues: CASSSAALYGYTF. The CDR3 nucleotides are TGTGCCAGCAGTTCCGCAGCCCTCTATGGCTACACCTTC.

This chain links TRBV14 with TRBJ1-2; D is perhaps TRBD1 (5 bases). Germline V gene data show CDR1 as SGHDN and CDR2 as FVKESK. V was pared by 2 bases and J by 5 bases, with 6 bases between. The CDR3 is made up of 12 amino acids. In DNA, the CDR3 is TGTGCCAGCAGCCAACAGGGTTATGGCTACACCTTC. It translates to CASSQQGYGYTF.

This clone has just a few counts. The rearrangement joins TRBV19 to TRBJ2-6; weak D call: TRBD1 (5 bases). Trimming removed 7 bases from V and 2 bases from J, with 12 bases in between. The CDR3 totals 15 residues. The V gene's germline CDR1 is LNHDA and CDR2 SQIVND (reference sequence). The CDR3 reads CASTQGTTGANVLTF. For the CDR3, the DNA is TGTGCCAGTACCCAGGGCACAACTGGGGCCAACGTCCTGACTTTC.